This T cell receptor beta chain was profiled in a study of shared clonotypes between healthy human individuals. The assay was run at deep level. In the sorted-subset replicate PCRs, around 0.2 ug DNA, 25,000 to 30,000 T cell genomes, was used. TCRdb's table, derived via immunoSEQ multiplex PCR, lists solely in-frame clones and lacks some. This sample has more than 200,000 clones, with under 80% found just once. Note on this clone: What it recognizes is unknown.

Points from the study as a whole: For naive CD4 cells, roughly 4.6% of clonotypes were shared across a handful of donors.

The authors divided CD4+ cells into CD45RA+ naive and CD45RA-negative memory subsets. The TCR originated in a man aged 25 to 45 in good health. The material sequenced was memory CD4+ T cells sorted from blood. Subset here: CD45RA-negative fraction.

This chain's CDR3 is CASGKRPGQGYNEQFF. Written as DNA, the CDR3 is TGCGCCAGCGGCAAGAGGCCGGGACAGGGCTACAATGAGCAGTTCTTC. The chain links TRBV5-1 to TRBJ2-1; 9 bases fit TRBD1. The CDR3 is 16 amino acids. Per germline, CDR1 SGHRS and CDR2 YFSETQ. The junction had 11 bases not matched to a gene; V was cut back by 7 bases and J by 3 bases.